The rows below give T cell receptor beta chains drawn from one sample of a study of T cell repertoires in cytomegalovirus infection. TCRdb itself ran the reads through MiXCR, one entry per CDR3 protein. The table lists approximately 130,000 distinct CDR3 sequences, 8% to 9% of them singletons. Sample: PBMCs. These receptors were collected from a human donor in good health (CMV status not recorded). Some clones in this sample may be carry-over from other donors' samples. Each CDR3 is given with its conserved first and last residue. D genes are given only for firm matches. The listing skips clone size in some rows; elsewhere it reads once, few, many or a size class.

cdr3_nt	cdr3_aa	d_call	clone_size	v_call	j_call
TGTGCCAGCAGCCAAGGAGGACTGGGGGCAACTAATGAAAAACTGTTTTTT	CASSQGGLGATNEKLFF	.	many	TRBV4-2	TRBJ1-4
TGTGCCAGCGGCGATCAGCCCCAGCATTTT	CASGDQPQHF	.	many	TRBV28	TRBJ1-5
TGCGCCAGCAGCTCGACAGGGTTGGGCTATGGCTACACCTTC	CASSSTGLGYGYTF	TRBD1	.	TRBV5-1	TRBJ1-2
TGCGCCAGCAGCCCTCAAATTCAGGGGAATGAGCAGTTCTTC	CASSPQIQGNEQFF	.	many	TRBV4-1	TRBJ2-1
TGCGCCAGCAGCTTGGATCGTCCAGGGCCGAACACTGAAGCTTTCTTT	CASSLDRPGPNTEAFF	.	few	TRBV5-1	TRBJ1-1
TGTGCCAGCTCACCCGGCAGGGCTACCTACGAGCAGTACTTC	CASSPGRATYEQYF	.	few	TRBV18	TRBJ2-7
TGTGCCAGCAGCTTAACGGGACAACCCGGCGAGCAGTACTTC	CASSLTGQPGEQYF	.	medium-sized	TRBV7-8	TRBJ2-7
TGTGCCAGCAGCCTCGGACAGGGCAGATCCTACGAGCAGTACTTC	CASSLGQGRSYEQYF	TRBD1	many	TRBV5-6	TRBJ2-7
TGTGCCAGCAGGCCGAACCAGGGGGGAACTAATGAAAAACTGTTTTTT	CASRPNQGGTNEKLFF	TRBD1	few	TRBV28	TRBJ1-4
TGTGCCAGCAGCCCTAGGGGATGGACTGAAGCTTTCTTT	CASSPRGWTEAFF	.	few	TRBV5-4	TRBJ1-1
TGTGCCAGCAGCCCGCACATATACACGCAGTATTTT	CASSPHIYTQYF	.	.	TRBV14	TRBJ2-3
TGTGCCAGCAGTTTATTCAGGGAAAAACTGTTTTTT	CASSLFREKLFF	.	many	TRBV28	TRBJ1-4
TGTGCCAGCAGCCCGGGGACAGGATCCTACGAGCAGTACTTC	CASSPGTGSYEQYF	TRBD1	many	TRBV7-2	TRBJ2-7
TGTGCCAGCAGCTTAGGTAATTTTTGGGAGCAGTTCTTC	CASSLGNFWEQFF	.	many	TRBV7-9	TRBJ2-1
TGTGCCACTAAGCGAGGGGTCATGAACACTGAAGCTTTCTTT	CATKRGVMNTEAFF	.	few	TRBV2	TRBJ1-1
TGTGCCACCAGTGATTTGAACCACGAGCAGTACTTC	CATSDLNHEQYF	.	many	TRBV24-1	TRBJ2-7
TGTGCCAGTAGACTAACCGGGACCTACACCGGGGAGCTGTTTTTT	CASRLTGTYTGELFF	.	.	TRBV19	TRBJ2-2
TGCGCCAGCAGCTTTTCGACAGGGGGGACTGAAGCTTTCTTT	CASSFSTGGTEAFF	TRBD1	few	TRBV5-1	TRBJ1-1
TGCAGCGCATTCGACAGCGGGGGCCGGACAAATGAGCAGTTCTTC	CSAFDSGGRTNEQFF	TRBD2	many	TRBV29-1	TRBJ2-1
TGTGCCAGCAGCTCCGGGACTCGGGGGACCCAGTACTTC	CASSSGTRGTQYF	.	many	TRBV7-2	TRBJ2-5